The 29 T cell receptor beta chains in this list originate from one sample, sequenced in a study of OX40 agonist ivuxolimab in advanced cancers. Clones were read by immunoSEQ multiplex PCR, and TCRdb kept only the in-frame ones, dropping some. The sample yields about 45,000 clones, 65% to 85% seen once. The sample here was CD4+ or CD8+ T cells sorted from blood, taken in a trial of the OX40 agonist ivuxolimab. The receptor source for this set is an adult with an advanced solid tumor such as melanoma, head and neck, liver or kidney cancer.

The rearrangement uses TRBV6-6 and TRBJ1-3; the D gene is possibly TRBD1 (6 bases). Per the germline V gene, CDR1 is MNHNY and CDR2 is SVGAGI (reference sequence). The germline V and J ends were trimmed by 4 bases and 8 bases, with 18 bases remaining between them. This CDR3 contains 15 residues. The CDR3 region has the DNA TGTGCCAGCAGTTTTAGAGGGACATCGGCGGACACCATATATTTT. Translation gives CASSFRGTSADTIYF.

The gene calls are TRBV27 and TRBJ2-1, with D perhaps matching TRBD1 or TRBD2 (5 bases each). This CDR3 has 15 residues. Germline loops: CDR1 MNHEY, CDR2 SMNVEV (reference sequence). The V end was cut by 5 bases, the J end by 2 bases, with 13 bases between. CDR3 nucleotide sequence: TGTGCCAGCAGTGTGACCGGGACGCCCTACAATGAGCAGTTCTTC. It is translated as CASSVTGTPYNEQFF.

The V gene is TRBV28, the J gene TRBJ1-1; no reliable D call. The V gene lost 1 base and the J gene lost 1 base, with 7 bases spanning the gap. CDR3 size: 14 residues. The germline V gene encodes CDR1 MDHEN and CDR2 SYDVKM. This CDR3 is CASSLLNKNTEAFF. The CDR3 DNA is TGTGCCAGCAGTTTATTGAATAAGAACACTGAAGCTTTCTTT.

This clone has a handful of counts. This CDR3 reads CASSQERTDWLAKNIQYF. CDR3 nucleotides: TGCGCCAGCAGCCAAGAGAGGACGGATTGGCTAGCCAAAAACATTCAGTACTTC. The chain is built from TRBV4-1 and TRBJ2-4; D is unclear. Germline-derived CDR1 and CDR2 are MGHRA and YSYEKL. The CDR3 spans 18 residues. V was shortened by 0 bases and J by 0 bases, with 15 bases between the two germline ends.

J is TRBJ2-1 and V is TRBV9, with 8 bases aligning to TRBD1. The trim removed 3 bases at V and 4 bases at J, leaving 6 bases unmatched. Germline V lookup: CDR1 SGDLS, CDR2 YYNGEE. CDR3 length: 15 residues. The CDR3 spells CASSETGGPYNEQFF. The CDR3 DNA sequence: TGTGCCAGCAGCGAAACAGGGGGGCCATACAATGAGCAGTTCTTC. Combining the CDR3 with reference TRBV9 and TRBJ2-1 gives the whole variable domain DSGVTQTPKHLITATGQRVTLRCSPRSGDLSVYWYQQSLDQGLQFLIQYYNGEERAKGNILERFSAQQFPDLHSELNLSSLELGDSALYFCASSETGGPYNEQFFGPGTRLTVL.

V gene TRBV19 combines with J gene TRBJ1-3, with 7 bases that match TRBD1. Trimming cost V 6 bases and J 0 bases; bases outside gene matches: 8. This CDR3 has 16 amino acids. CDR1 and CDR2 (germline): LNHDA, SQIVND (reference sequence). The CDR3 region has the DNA TGTGCCAGTAGACCGATGGACAGGACCTCTGGAAACACCATATATTTT. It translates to CASRPMDRTSGNTIYF.

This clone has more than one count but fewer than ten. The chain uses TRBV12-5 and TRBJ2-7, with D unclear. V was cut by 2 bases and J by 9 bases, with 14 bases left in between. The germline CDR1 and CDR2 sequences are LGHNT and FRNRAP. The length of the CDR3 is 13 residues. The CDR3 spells CASGLIEETGQYF. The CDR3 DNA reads TGTGCTAGTGGTTTGATAGAAGAAACCGGGCAGTACTTC.

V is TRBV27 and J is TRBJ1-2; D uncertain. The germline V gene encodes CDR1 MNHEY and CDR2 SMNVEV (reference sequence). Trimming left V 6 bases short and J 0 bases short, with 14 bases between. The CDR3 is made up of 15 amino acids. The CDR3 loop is CASSQRRAPNYGYTF. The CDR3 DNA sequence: TGTGCCAGCAGCCAAAGGCGGGCCCCTAACTATGGCTACACCTTC.

CDR3 nucleotides: TGCGCCAGCAGTGGGACTAGCGGGAGGGCCCGCGAGCAGTTCTTC. As protein: CASSGTSGRAREQFF. The V call is TRBV10-2, the J call TRBJ2-1; TRBD2 matches 15 bases. Per germline, CDR1 WSHSY and CDR2 SAAADI. The CDR3 extends over 15 amino acids. The V gene end was trimmed by 4 bases and the J gene end by 10 bases; junction bases not matched to a gene: 5.

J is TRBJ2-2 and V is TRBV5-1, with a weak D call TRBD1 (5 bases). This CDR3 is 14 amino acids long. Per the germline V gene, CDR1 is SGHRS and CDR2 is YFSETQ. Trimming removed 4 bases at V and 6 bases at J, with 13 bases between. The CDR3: CASSQTLGAGELFF. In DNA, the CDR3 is TGCGCCAGCAGCCAGACGTTAGGGGCCGGGGAGCTGTTTTTT.

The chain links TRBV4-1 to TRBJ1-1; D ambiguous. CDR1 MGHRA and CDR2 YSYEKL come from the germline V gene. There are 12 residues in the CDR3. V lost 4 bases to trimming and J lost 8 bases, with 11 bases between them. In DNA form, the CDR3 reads TGCGCCAGCAGCCGACCGTCAAACGAAGCTTTCTTT. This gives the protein CASSRPSNEAFF.

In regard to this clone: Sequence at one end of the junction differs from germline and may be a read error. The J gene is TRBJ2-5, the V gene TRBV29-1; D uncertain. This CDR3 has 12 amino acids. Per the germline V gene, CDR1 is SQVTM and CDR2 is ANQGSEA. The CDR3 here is CSVGPRQETQYF. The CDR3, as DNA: TGCAGTGTTGGGCCGCGCCAAGAGACCCAGTACTTC.

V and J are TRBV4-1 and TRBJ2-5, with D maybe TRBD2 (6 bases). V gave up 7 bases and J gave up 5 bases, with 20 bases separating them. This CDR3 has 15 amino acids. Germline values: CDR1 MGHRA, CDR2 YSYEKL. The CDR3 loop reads CASMLTGVGGETQYF. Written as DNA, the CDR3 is TGCGCCAGCATGTTAACGGGAGTAGGCGGCGAGACCCAGTACTTC.

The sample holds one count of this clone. CDR3 nucleotides: TGCGGACCCGCAGGGGCCAACGTCCTGACTTTC. Its protein product is CGPAGANVLTF. This rearrangement joins TRBV23-1 to TRBJ2-6; D unclear. TRBV23-1 is flagged as an ORF with uncertain function. The CDR3 extends over 11 amino acids.

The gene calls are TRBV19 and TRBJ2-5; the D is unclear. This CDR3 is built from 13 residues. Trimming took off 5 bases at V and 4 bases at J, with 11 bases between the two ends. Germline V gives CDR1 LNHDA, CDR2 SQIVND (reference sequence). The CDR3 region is CASSRLLRETQYF. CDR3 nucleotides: TGTGCCAGTAGTCGTCTCCTTCGAGAGACCCAGTACTTC.

The CDR3 DNA reads as TGTGCCAGTAGTATTTTGGGGGGGCACACTGAAGCTTTCTTT. It specifies CASSILGGHTEAFF. The J gene is TRBJ1-1, the V gene TRBV19; the D gene is possibly TRBD1 (6 bases). CDR1 LNHDA and CDR2 SQIVND come from the germline V gene (reference sequence). V lost 3 bases and J lost 3, with 11 bases in between. The CDR3 is 14 amino acids.

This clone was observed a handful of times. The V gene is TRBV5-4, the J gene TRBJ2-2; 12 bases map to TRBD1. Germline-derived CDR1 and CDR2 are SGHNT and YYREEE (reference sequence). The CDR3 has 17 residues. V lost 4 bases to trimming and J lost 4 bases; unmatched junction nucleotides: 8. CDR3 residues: CASSPGTGGQGTGELFF. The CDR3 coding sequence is TGTGCCAGCAGCCCGGGGACAGGGGGCCAAGGCACCGGGGAGCTGTTTTTT. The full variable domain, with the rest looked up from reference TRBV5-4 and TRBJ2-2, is ETGVTQSPTHLIKTRGQQVTLRCSSQSGHNTVSWYQQALGQGPQFIFQYYREEENGRGNFPPRFSGLQFPNYSSELNVNALELDDSALYLCASSPGTGGQGTGELFFGEGSRLTVL.

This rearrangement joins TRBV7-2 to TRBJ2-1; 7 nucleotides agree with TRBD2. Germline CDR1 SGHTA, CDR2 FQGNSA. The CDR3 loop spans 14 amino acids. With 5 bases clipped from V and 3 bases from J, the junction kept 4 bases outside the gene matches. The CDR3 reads CASSPRDYYNEQFF. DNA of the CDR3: TGTGCCAGCAGCCCCCGGGACTACTACAATGAGCAGTTCTTC.

The CDR3: CASSQVLLDRGNYEQYF. CDR3 nucleotides: TGCGCCAGCAGCCAAGTCTTGCTGGACAGGGGAAACTACGAGCAGTACTTC. The gene calls are TRBV4-3 and TRBJ2-7; TRBD1 matches at 9 bases. The CDR3 runs to 17 residues. Germline V lookup: CDR1 LGHNA, CDR2 YSLEER. V dropped 1 base and J dropped 3; count of bases not matched to a gene: 10.

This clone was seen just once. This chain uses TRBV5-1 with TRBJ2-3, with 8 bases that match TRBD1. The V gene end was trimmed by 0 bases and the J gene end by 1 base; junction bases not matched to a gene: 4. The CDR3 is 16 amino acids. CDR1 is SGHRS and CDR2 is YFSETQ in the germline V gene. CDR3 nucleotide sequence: TGCGCCAGCAGCTTGGCTCAGGGGGCAGGCACAGATACGCAGTATTTT. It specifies CASSLAQGAGTDTQYF.

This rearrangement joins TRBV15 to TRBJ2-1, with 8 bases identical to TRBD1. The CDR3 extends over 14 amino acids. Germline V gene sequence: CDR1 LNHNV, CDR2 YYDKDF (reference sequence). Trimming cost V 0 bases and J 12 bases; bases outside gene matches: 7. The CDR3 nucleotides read TGTGCCACCAGCAGAGACAGGGGGCGTATCTCGCAGTTCTTC. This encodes CATSRDRGRISQFF.

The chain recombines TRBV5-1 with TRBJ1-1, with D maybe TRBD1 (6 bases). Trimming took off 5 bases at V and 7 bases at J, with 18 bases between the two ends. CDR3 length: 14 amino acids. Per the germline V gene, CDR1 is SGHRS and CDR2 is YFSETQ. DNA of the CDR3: TGCGCCAGCAGGTCTGCCGGGGGCTTCGGTGAAGCTTTCTTT. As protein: CASRSAGGFGEAFF.

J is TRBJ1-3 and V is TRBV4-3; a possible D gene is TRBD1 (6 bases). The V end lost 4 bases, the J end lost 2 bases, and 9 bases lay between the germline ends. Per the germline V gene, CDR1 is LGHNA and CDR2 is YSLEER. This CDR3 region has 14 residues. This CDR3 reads CASSPTGTGNTIYF. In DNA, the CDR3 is TGCGCCAGCAGCCCTACAGGGACTGGAAACACCATATATTTT.

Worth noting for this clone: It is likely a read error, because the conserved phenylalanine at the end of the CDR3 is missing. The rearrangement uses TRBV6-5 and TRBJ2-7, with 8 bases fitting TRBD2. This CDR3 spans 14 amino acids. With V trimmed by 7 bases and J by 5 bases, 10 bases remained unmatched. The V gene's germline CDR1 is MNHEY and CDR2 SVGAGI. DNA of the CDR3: TGTGCCAGCAATGAGGCCGGGAGGGGCCACGAGCAGTACCTC. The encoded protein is CASNEAGRGHEQYL.

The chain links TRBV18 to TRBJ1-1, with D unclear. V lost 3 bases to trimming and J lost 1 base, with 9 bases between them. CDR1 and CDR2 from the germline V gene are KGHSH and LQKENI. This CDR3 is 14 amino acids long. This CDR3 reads CASSPAGKNTEAFF. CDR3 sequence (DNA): TGTGCCAGCTCACCCGCTGGGAAGAACACTGAAGCTTTCTTT.

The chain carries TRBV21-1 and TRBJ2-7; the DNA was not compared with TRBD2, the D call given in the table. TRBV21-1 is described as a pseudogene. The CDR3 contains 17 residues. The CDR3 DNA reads TGTGCCAGCAGCAAAGCGCGAAGTCAAGTAGTTGCCCTTGAGCAGTACTTC. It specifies CASSKARSQVVALEQYF.

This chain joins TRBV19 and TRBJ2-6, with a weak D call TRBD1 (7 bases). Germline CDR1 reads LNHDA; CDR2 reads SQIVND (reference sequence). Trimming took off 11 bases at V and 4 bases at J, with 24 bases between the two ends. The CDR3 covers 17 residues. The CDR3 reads CASSGGAGGLGANVLTF. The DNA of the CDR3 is TGTGCCTCTTCAGGGGGAGCAGGAGGGTTAGGGGCCAACGTCCTGACTTTC.

The CDR3 sequence: CASSPANRVAQPQHF. The DNA for the CDR3 is TGTGCCAGCTCGCCCGCTAACAGGGTAGCCCAGCCCCAGCATTTT. The J gene is TRBJ1-5, the V gene TRBV18; D is perhaps TRBD1 (6 bases). The germline gives CDR1 KGHSH, CDR2 LQKENI. The CDR3 extends over 15 amino acids. The germline V and J ends were trimmed by 6 bases and 7 bases, with 19 bases remaining between them.

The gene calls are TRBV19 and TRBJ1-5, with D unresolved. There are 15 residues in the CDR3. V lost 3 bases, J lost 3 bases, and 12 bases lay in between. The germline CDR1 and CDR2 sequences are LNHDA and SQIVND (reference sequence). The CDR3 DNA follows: TGTGCCAGTAGTATTAAGGCCAGTTCCAATCAGCCCCAGCATTTT. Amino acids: CASSIKASSNQPQHF.